This T cell receptor beta chain was observed in a study of regulatory T cells in long-lasting Graves disease. The CDR3 is 15 amino acids. Per germline, CDR1 LNHDA and CDR2 SQIVND (reference sequence). The germline V and J ends were trimmed by 11 bases and 4 bases, with 23 bases remaining between them. Study-wide points: Because few samples were included, accuracy may have been lower.

In building TCR beta libraries, iRepertoire HTBI primers were used together with Arm-PCR of CDR3 regions. TCRdb processed the multiplex PCR reads anew with MiXCR; each CDR3 protein has one entry. The sample shows 550,000 or so distinct CDR3 sequences, about 12% of them seen only once. This clonotype was detected a few times. What it recognizes is unknown. Time point denoted: newly diagnosed GD, antithyroid drugs for less than 3 months. PBMCs were the source of the RNA used for TCR sequencing. These data were likewise used in another study, on T cells in Graves' hyperthyroidism and ophthalmopathy. From that study: The HTBI primer set served for first-round RT-PCR of the TCR CDR3. Ophthalmopathy was separated from stable hyperthyroidism by a 13 V-J model.

The sample consisted of peripheral blood mononuclear cells (PBMCs), taken at new diagnosis, from a patient treated with antithyroid drugs. The rearrangement uses TRBV19 and TRBJ1-2, with unresolved D. The source of this sequence is a woman in her thirties with Graves disease. The CDR3 protein is CAAKSPWHGGYGYTF. The CDR3 DNA follows: TGTGCCGCGAAGTCCCCCTGGCATGGCGGCTATGGCTACACCTTC.